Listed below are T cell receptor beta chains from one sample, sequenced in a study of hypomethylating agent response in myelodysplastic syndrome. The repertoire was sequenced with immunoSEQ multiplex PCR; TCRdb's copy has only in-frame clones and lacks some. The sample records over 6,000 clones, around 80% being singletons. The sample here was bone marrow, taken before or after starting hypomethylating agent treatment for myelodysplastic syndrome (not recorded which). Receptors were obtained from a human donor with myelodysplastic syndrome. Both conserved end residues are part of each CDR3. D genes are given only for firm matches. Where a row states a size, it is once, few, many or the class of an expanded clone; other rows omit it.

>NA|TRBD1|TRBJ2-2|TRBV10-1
CASKGQGDTGELFF
TGCGCCAGCAAGGGACAGGGAGACACCGGGGAGCTGTTTTTT
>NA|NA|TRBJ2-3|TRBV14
CASSHADTQYF
TGTGCCAGCAGCCATGCAGATACGCAGTATTTT
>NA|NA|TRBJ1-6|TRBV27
CASSPHRVGVASSPLHF
TGTGCCAGCAGTCCTCACAGGGTAGGAGTCGCTAGTTCACCCCTCCACTTT
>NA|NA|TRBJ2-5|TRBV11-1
CASSLLRQFGGETQYF
TGTGCCAGCAGCTTATTGCGCCAGTTCGGAGGGGAGACCCAGTACTTC
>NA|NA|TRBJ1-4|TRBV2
CASSVRPNEKLFF
TGTGCCAGCAGCGTAAGGCCAAATGAAAAACTGTTTTTT
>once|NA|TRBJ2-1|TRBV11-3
CASSLTSVQFF
TGTGCCAGCAGCCTCACATCTGTGCAGTTCTTC
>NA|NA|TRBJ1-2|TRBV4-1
CASSHPPTNYGYTF
TGCGCCAGCAGCCATCCCCCTACTAACTATGGCTACACCTTC
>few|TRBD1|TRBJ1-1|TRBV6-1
CASSDPGTVNTEAFF
TGTGCCAGCAGTGACCCCGGGACAGTGAACACTGAAGCTTTCTTT
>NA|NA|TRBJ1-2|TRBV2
CASSASAGRNGYTF
TGTGCCAGCAGTGCTTCGGCAGGGCGGAATGGCTACACCTTC
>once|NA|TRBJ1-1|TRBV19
CASSAGRSTEAFF
TGTGCCAGTAGTGCAGGGAGGAGCACTGAAGCTTTCTTT
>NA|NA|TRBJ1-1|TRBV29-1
CSVTGGTEAFF
TGCAGCGTCACGGGGGGGACTGAAGCTTTCTTT
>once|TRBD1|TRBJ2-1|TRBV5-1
CASSGDRGDEQFF
TGCGCCAGCAGCGGGGACAGGGGGGATGAGCAGTTCTTC
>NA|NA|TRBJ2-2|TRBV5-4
CASSLRGGSRTGELFF
TGTGCCAGCAGCTTGCGTGGGGGCTCGCGAACCGGGGAGCTGTTTTTT
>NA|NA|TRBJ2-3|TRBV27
CASSLNRRGDFTDTQYF
TGTGCCAGCAGTTTAAATCGGCGCGGGGACTTCACAGATACGCAGTATTTT
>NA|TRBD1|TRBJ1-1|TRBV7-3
CASRLQGADTEAFF
TGTGCCAGCAGGCTTCAGGGGGCTGACACTGAAGCTTTCTTT
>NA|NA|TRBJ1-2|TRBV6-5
CASSYAYRGYGYTF
TGTGCCAGCAGTTACGCCTACCGGGGGTATGGCTACACCTTC
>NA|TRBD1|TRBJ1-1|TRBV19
CASSQPQTGITEAFF
TGTGCCAGTAGTCAGCCCCAGACAGGGATAACTGAAGCTTTCTTT
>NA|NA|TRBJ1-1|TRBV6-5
CASSYGGTDEAFF
TGTGCCAGCAGTTACGGCGGTACCGATGAAGCTTTCTTT
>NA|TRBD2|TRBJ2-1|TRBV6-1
CASTGLDEQFF
TGTGCCAGCACTGGACTAGATGAGCAGTTCTTC
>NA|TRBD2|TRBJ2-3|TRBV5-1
CASRSGTRPSRQYF
TGCGCCAGCAGGTCCGGGACTAGACCTAGTAGGCAGTATTTT